This passage covers 21 T cell receptor beta chains from one sample sequenced in a study of neurological immune-mediated disorders (dated 2019 in TCRdb). To prepare the library, 5' RACE was applied. The instrument given in TCRdb is Illumina HiSeq 2500. The public reads were reprocessed in TCRdb via fastp at Q25 and MiXCR, keeping in-frame beta chains. Under each unique CDR3 protein, matching rows form one entry showing the most common genes and DNA. The sample table holds 36,000 or so distinct CDR3 sequences, of which 9% to 12% were seen once. Roughly 6.6% of the sample is in the top ten clones. Source material: PBMCs. The receptors here all came from a woman aged 30 to 39 with HTLV-1-associated myelopathy (HAM/TSP).

This clonotype was seen repeatedly, ten times or more. This chain connects TRBV20-1 to TRBJ1-1; D is possibly TRBD1 (6 bases). Trimming took off 1 base at V and 4 bases at J, with 10 bases between the two ends. There are 13 residues in the CDR3. CDR1 and CDR2 from the germline V gene are DFQATT and SNEGSKA (reference sequence). CDR3 DNA sequence: TGCAGTGCTAGAGGCCAAGGGGGCACTGAAGCTTTCTTT. It is translated as CSARGQGGTEAFF.

In its sample, this clonotype was seen many times. The chain combines TRBV12-3 or TRBV12-4 with TRBJ1-4; TRBD1 is a possible D gene (5 bases). This CDR3 is 17 amino acids long. V was trimmed by 3 bases and J by 6 bases, leaving 20 bases between them. CDR3 sequence reads: CASSFGRQRGMDEKLFF. CDR3 sequence (DNA): TGTGCCAGCAGTTTCGGTCGCCAGCGGGGCATGGATGAAAAACTGTTTTTT.

This clonotype was recorded at least ten times. The V call is TRBV7-2, the J call TRBJ2-1; D possibly corresponds to TRBD2 (6 bases). The germline V and J ends were trimmed by 5 bases and 5 bases, with 19 bases remaining between them. This CDR3 region has 16 residues. The germline V gene has CDR1 SGHTA and CDR2 FQGNSA. The DNA of the CDR3 is TGTGCCAGCAGCCTTGAGCGGGCCTGGCCTCACAATGAGCAGTTCTTC. Amino acids: CASSLERAWPHNEQFF.

The table lists this clonotype with many counts. The V gene is TRBV7-2, the J gene TRBJ2-5, with 8 bases matching TRBD2. Germline values: CDR1 SGHTA, CDR2 FQGNSA. V was clipped by 2 bases and J by 3 bases; unmatched bases: 8. The CDR3 is 16 residues long. CDR3 DNA: TGTGCCAGCAGCTTATTGATCCAGCGGGGGAAAGAGACCCAGTACTTC. Protein sequence: CASSLLIQRGKETQYF.

This clonotype was seen many times. The chain is built from TRBV5-1 and TRBJ2-7; 8 bases align to TRBD1. This CDR3 region has 18 residues. Trimming cost V 1 base and J 2 bases; bases outside gene matches: 14. Germline CDR1 is SGHRS and CDR2 is YFSETQ. For the CDR3, the DNA is TGCGCCAGCAGCTTGACCGGGACAGGCTACTCGAAAACCTACGAGCAGTACTTC. Its translation is CASSLTGTGYSKTYEQYF.

This clonotype came up many times. V is TRBV20-1 and J is TRBJ2-4, with D perhaps given as TRBD1 or TRBD2 (8 bases each). Germline values: CDR1 DFQATT, CDR2 SNEGSKA (reference sequence). V gave up 8 bases and J gave up 0 bases, with 23 bases separating them. CDR3 length: 17 amino acids. For the CDR3, the DNA is TGCAGTACAACAGGGGGAGCGGGGGCTTTAGCCAAAAACATTCAGTACTTC. Translated, it gives CSTTGGAGALAKNIQYF.

This clonotype was detected ten times or more. The rearrangement uses TRBV5-1 and TRBJ1-6; 7 bases fit TRBD1. The CDR3 length is 19 residues. Germline values: CDR1 SGHRS, CDR2 YFSETQ. Trimming at V came to 0 bases and at J to 11 bases, leaving 20 bases not matched to a gene. CDR3 bases: TGCGCCAGCAGCTTGGGACTGGCTGCGAGGGGGCGAAGTAGGGCACCCCTCCACTTT. Translated: CASSLGLAARGRSRAPLHF. Supplemented by reference TRBV5-1 and TRBJ1-6, the full variable domain reads KAGVTQTPRYLIKTRGQQVTLSCSPISGHRSVSWYQQTPGQGLQFLFEYFSETQRNKGNFPGRFSGRQFSNSRSEMNVSTLELGDSALYLCASSLGLAARGRSRAPLHFGNGTRLTVT.

This clonotype was observed many times. The rearrangement links TRBV2 to TRBJ2-7; 7 nucleotides agree with TRBD1. Germline assignment: CDR1 SNHLY and CDR2 FYNNEI. CDR3 length: 12 amino acids. The ends lost 10 bases at V and 6 bases at J; junction bases unmatched: 9. The CDR3 region is CATGTVGSEQYF. The CDR3 DNA reads TGTGCCACCGGGACAGTGGGCTCCGAGCAGTACTTC.

This clonotype has a count of ten or more. The chain is built from TRBV20-1 and TRBJ2-1, with TRBD1 identical over 11 bases. Germline values: CDR1 DFQATT, CDR2 SNEGSKA (reference sequence). V lost 5 bases and J lost 0; bases outside the gene matches: 3. The CDR3 has 15 amino acids. The CDR3 spells CSAPGTGGSYNEQFF. For the CDR3, the DNA is TGCAGTGCTCCCGGGACAGGGGGCTCCTACAATGAGCAGTTCTTC.

The rearrangement uses TRBV12-3 or TRBV12-4 and TRBJ1-1; tentatively, D is TRBD1 (6 bases). The CDR3 length is 14 residues. V was pared by 8 bases and J by 4 bases, with 17 bases between. The CDR3 sequence: CASAPGVLVTEAFF. For the CDR3, the DNA is TGTGCCAGCGCCCCAGGGGTGTTGGTCACTGAAGCTTTCTTT.

This clonotype was observed many times. The rearrangement links TRBV20-1 to TRBJ1-4; 7 bases map to TRBD1. CDR1 is DFQATT, CDR2 SNEGSKA, per germline (reference sequence). There are 14 residues in the CDR3. Trimming removed 1 base from V and 8 bases from J; junction bases left unmatched: 7. CDR3 in amino acids: CSARVSGGDEKLFF. The CDR3 nucleotides read TGCAGTGCTAGAGTCTCAGGGGGTGACGAAAAACTGTTTTTT.

There are many counts of this clonotype. One end of the junction is discordant with germline, which a read error may explain. V gene TRBV3-1 combines with J gene TRBJ1-2, with D unclear. The CDR3 loop spans 13 amino acids. CDR1 is LGHDT, CDR2 YNNKEL, per germline (reference sequence). In nucleotides, the CDR3 is TGTGCCAGCAACCAAGAATCGTCAAGGGGCTACACCTTC. Translating it yields CASNQESSRGYTF.

This clonotype has a count of ten or more. This sequence joins TRBV5-4 and TRBJ1-5; 7 nucleotides match TRBD1. CDR3 size: 15 residues. Trimming took 0 bases from V and 3 from J; bases not matched to a gene: 3. CDR1 and CDR2 from the germline V gene are SGHNT and YYREEE (reference sequence). CDR3 nucleotide sequence: TGTGCCAGCAGCTTGGACAGGGGTTACAATCAGCCCCAGCATTTT. Protein: CASSLDRGYNQPQHF.

This clonotype was observed at least ten times. The chain uses TRBV7-9 and TRBJ1-4; TRBD1 matches at 8 bases. The CDR3 has 15 residues. With V trimmed by 5 bases and J by 8 bases, 10 bases remained unmatched. Germline assignment: CDR1 SEHNR and CDR2 FQNEAQ (reference sequence). CDR3 region: CASSGFRDRTEKLFF. The CDR3 nucleotides are TGTGCCAGCAGCGGATTTCGGGACAGGACCGAAAAACTGTTTTTT.

This clonotype was found many times. The chain employs TRBV20-1 and TRBJ2-7, with TRBD2 identical over 8 bases. The CDR3 extends over 14 amino acids. Losses at the gene ends were 3 bases for V and 1 base for J; bases not matched to a gene: 5. Germline CDR1 and CDR2: DFQATT and SNEGSKA (reference sequence). CDR3 protein: CSARYAGGSYEQYF. CDR3 in DNA: TGCAGTGCTAGGTACGCGGGGGGATCCTACGAGCAGTACTTC.

This clonotype was found many times. The chain uses TRBV6-5 and TRBJ1-1, with 7 positions matching TRBD1. V lost 6 bases, J lost 5 bases, and 9 bases stayed unmatched. CDR1 is MNHEY, CDR2 SVGAGI, per germline. This CDR3 comprises 14 residues. The CDR3 region has the DNA TGTGCCAGCAGCCTCAGACAGGGAGGGACTGAAGCTTTCTTT. This codes for CASSLRQGGTEAFF.

With regard to this clonotype: The junction and the germline gene differ at one end; a read error may be behind it. The genes are TRBV10-2 and TRBJ1-5; D remains unclear. The CDR3 has 14 amino acids. Germline-derived CDR1 and CDR2 are WSHSY and SAAADI. In nucleotides, the CDR3 is TGTGCCACCAGCTATGTAGATAGAAATCAGCCCCAGCATTTT. It translates to CATSYVDRNQPQHF.

This clonotype was counted at least ten times. The chain joins TRBV5-1 to TRBJ1-2, with 8 positions matching TRBD1. Losses at the gene ends were 5 bases for V and 8 bases for J; bases not matched to a gene: 8. CDR1 is SGHRS, CDR2 YFSETQ, per germline. The CDR3 is made up of 13 amino acids. The CDR3, as DNA: TGCGCCAGCAGTATTGGACAGGGCCTGGGCTACACCTTC. It specifies CASSIGQGLGYTF. Complete variable domain (other parts from reference TRBV5-1 and TRBJ1-2): KAGVTQTPRYLIKTRGQQVTLSCSPISGHRSVSWYQQTPGQGLQFLFEYFSETQRNKGNFPGRFSGRQFSNSRSEMNVSTLELGDSALYLCASSIGQGLGYTFGSGTRLTVV.

Notes on this clonotype: The DNA is left out, because the CDR3 cannot be placed on it with certainty; the CDR3 is given as TCRdb lists it. The chain couples TRBV5-1 to TRBJ2-7. The CDR3 sequence runs 19 residues, both termini included. Germline CDR1 SGHRS, CDR2 YFSETQ. The CDR3 loop is CASSFYICSAKTGTYEQYF.

This clonotype was recorded at least ten times. This chain links TRBV20-1 with TRBJ2-3, with TRBD2 identical over 8 bases. This CDR3 has 17 amino acids. The J segment lost 0 bases and the V segment lost 3 bases, leaving 11 bases of the junction unmatched. Germline lookup yields CDR1 DFQATT and CDR2 SNEGSKA (reference sequence). This CDR3 is CSASLIAGPRSTDTQYF. The CDR3 nucleotides read TGCAGTGCTAGTTTAATAGCGGGGCCCCGTAGCACAGATACGCAGTATTTT.

This clonotype appeared once. The chain is built from TRBV20-1 and TRBJ2-7; TRBD2 is a possible D gene (5 bases). Germline CDR1 is DFQATT and CDR2 is SNEGSKA (reference sequence). CDR3 length: 11 amino acids. The V end lost 8 bases, the J end lost 3 bases, and 11 bases lay between the germline ends. Here the CDR3 DNA reads TGCAGTACTTCCCGGGGCTACGAGCAGTACTTC. It translates to CSTSRGYEQYF.